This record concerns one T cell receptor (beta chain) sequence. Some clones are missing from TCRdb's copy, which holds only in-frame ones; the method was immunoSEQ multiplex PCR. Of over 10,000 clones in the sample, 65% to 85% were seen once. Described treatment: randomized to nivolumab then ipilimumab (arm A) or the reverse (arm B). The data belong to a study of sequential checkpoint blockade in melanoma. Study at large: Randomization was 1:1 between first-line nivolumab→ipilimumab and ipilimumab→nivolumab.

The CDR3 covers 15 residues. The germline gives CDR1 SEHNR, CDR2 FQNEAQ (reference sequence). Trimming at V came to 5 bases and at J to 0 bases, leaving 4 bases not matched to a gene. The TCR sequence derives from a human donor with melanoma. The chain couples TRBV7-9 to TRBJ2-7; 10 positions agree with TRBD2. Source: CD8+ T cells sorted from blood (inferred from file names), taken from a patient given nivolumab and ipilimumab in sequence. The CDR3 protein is CASSDGTSVSYEQYF. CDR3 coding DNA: TGTGCCAGCAGCGACGGGACTAGCGTCTCCTACGAGCAGTACTTC.